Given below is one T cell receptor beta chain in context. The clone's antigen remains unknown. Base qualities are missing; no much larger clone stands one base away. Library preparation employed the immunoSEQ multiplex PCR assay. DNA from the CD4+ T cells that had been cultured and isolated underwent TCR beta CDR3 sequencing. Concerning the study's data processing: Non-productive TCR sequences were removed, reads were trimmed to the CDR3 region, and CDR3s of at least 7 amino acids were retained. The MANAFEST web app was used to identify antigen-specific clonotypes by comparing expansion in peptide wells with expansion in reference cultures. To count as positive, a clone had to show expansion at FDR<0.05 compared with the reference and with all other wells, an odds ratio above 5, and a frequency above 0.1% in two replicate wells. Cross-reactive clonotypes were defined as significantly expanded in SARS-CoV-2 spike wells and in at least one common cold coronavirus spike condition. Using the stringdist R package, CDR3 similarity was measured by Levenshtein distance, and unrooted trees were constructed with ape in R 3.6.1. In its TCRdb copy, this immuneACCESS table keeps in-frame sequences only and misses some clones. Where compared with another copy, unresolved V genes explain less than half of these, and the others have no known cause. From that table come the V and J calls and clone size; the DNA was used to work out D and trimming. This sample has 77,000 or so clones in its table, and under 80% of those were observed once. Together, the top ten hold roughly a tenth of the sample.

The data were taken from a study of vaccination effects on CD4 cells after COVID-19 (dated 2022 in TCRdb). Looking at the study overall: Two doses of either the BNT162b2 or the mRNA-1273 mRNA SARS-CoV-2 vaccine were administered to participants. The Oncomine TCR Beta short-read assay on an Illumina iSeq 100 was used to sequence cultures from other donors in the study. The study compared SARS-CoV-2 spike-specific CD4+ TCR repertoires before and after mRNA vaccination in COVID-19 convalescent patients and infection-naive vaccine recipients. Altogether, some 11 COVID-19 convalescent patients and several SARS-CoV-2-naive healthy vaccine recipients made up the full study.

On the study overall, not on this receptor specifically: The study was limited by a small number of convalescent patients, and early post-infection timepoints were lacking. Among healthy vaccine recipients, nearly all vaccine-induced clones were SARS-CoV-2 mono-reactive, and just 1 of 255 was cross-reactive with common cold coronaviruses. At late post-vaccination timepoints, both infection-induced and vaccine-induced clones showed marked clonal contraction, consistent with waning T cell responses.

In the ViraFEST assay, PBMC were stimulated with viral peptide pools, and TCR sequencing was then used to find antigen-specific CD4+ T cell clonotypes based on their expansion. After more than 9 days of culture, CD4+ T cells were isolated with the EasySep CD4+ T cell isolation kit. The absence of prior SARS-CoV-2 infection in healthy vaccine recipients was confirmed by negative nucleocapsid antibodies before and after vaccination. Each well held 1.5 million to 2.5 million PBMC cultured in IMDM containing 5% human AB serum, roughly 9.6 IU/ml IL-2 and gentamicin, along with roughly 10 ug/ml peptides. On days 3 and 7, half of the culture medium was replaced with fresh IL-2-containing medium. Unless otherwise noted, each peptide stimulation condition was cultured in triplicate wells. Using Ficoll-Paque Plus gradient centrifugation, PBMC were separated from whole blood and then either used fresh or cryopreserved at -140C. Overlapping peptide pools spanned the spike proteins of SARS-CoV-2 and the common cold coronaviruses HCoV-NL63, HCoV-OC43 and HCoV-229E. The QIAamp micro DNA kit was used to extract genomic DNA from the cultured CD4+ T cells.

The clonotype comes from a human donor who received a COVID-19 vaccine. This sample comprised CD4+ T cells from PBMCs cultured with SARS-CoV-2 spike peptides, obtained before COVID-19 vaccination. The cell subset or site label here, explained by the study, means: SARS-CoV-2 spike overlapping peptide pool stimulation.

The nucleotide sequence is TGCGCCAGCAGTCAATCGGAGGGGGCGCGACCCGGGGAGCTGTTTTTT. Translated, this gives CASSQSEGARPGELFF. The sequence is built from TRBV23-1 and TRBJ2-2, with a weak D call of TRBD1 (7 bases match). TRBV23-1 is classed as an ORF, of uncertain function. From the cysteine up to the phenylalanine, the CDR3 has a length of 16 residues. Only CDR3 DNA remains: 48 bases, in frame from the first base. V lost 0 bases and J lost 6 bases; the stretch between them is 14 bases long.